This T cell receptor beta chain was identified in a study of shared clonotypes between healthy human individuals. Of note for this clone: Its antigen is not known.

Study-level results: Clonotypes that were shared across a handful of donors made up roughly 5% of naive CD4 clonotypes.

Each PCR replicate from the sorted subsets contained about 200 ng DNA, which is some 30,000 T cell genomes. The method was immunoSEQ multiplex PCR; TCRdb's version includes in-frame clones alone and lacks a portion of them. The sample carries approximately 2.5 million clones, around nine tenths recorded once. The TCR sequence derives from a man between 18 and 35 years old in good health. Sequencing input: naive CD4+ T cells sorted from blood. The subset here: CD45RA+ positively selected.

The CDR3 DNA follows: TGTGCCAGCAGTGAGGGACGAGAGCAGTTCTTC. Protein product: CASSEGREQFF. J is TRBJ2-1 and V is TRBV6-4; D possibly matches TRBD1 or TRBD2 (5 bases each). Between the trimmed V and J ends, which lost 3 bases and 10 bases, there was a span of 7 bases. The CDR3 is made up of 11 amino acids. Germline CDR1 and CDR2: MRHNA and SNTAGT.